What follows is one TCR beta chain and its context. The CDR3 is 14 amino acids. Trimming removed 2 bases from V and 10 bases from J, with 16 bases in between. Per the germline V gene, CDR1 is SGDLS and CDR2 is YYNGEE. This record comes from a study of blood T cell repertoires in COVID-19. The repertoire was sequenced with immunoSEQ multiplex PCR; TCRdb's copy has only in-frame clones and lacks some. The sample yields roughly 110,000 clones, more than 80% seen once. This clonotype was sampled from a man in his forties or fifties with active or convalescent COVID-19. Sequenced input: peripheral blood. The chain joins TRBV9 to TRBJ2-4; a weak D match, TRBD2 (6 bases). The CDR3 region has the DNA TGTGCCAGCAGCGTGGGCGGGATGGTGGCAATTCAGTACTTC. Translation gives CASSVGGMVAIQYF.